This T cell receptor (beta chain) was recorded in a study of EBV T-cell therapy then PD-1 blockade in nasopharyngeal carcinoma (dated by TCRdb to 2020 to 2022). As for this clone: Its cognate antigen has yet to be identified. There are no base qualities to consult, and no much larger clone falls within one base.

The germline V gene encodes CDR1 SGHRS and CDR2 YFSETQ. A distance of 21 bases separates the germline ends of V and J, which lose 9 bases and 4 bases respectively. The CDR3 sequence holds 15 residues, the cysteine and phenylalanine included. Left in the record is the CDR3 DNA by itself, 45 bases read in frame from the first base. The Qiagen DNeasy Kit was used to extract genomic DNA from the sorted cells. The immunoSEQ platform was used for deep sequencing of the TCR beta chain. The paper's data handling went like this. The immunoSEQ Analyzer software was used to analyze the repertoire data. TCRdb re-hosts the immuneACCESS table, in-frame sequences only. Its copies lack some clones; in the studies checked, an unresolved V gene accounts for under half of them, and the cause for the rest is not known. V and J calls plus clone size are reproduced from that table; the DNA served to infer D and trimming. The sample table records 14,000 or so clones; around four fifths of these occur just once. Clones ranked in the top ten supply about 29% of the sample.

The intended sense of this specimen's treatment or condition label: AdE1-LMPpoly-expanded autologous EBV-specific T-cell therapy followed by anti-PD-1 nivolumab. The sequence joins TRBV5-1 to TRBJ2-3; the D call could be TRBD1 or TRBD2, with each sharing 8 bases. The receptor's source is a middle-aged man with nasopharyngeal carcinoma. Here the sequenced sample was CD8+ T cells from blood, taken at approximately day 100 from a patient whose treatment included autologous EBV-specific T cells and nivolumab. The DNA sequence follows: TGCGCCACAGCGGGGGCAGGGGGCATCGCAGATACGCAGTATTTT. This translates into CATAGAGGIADTQYF.